This T cell receptor (beta chain) is from a study of T cells expressing NK-cell markers. Making the TCR beta cDNA relied on 5'RACE template switching with UMIs. Each CDR3 protein gets one entry in TCRdb, which reprocessed the 5' RACE reads and gives no DNA. This table lists roughly 450,000 distinct CDR3 sequences. The sample taken for sequencing was blood T cells: a sorted CD56 or NKG2C T cell subset, CD4+ or CD8+ T cells, or bulk PBMC T cells (not recorded which). The receptor's source is a woman in her 50s in good health.

CDR3 protein: CSAVFARNTGELFF. The chain couples TRBV20-1 to TRBJ2-2; TCRdb indicates TRBD1, and absent DNA this call remains unverified. This CDR3 has 14 amino acids. Per germline, CDR1 DFQATT and CDR2 SNEGSKA (reference sequence).